This TCR beta chain was profiled in a study of T cell responses to AZD1222 COVID-19 vaccine. General study findings and limits: Donor demographics were predominantly white British with a female majority; clonal diversity may be underestimated. Only 5 to 7 AZD1222 recipients were seropositive at baseline. At 160-218 and 743-854, vaccine-associated CD4 TCRs were dominant, and they spanned spike. Repertoires were obtained solely post-peak T cell response.

Only in-frame clones appear in the TCRdb table, and some are missing; sequencing was by immunoSEQ multiplex PCR. The sample has approximately 100,000 clones, about 86% seen once. A note on this clone: Its specificity is not known.

The source material was peripheral blood, sampled on day 0 of AZD1222 vaccination. This receptor was obtained from an adult in good health.

The CDR3 nucleotides read TGTGCCACTGGGTGGAGCTCCTACGAGCAGTACTTC. Amino acids: CATGWSSYEQYF. The V call is TRBV10-3, the J call TRBJ2-7; D is ambiguous. The CDR3 totals 12 residues. V shed 10 bases and J shed 0 bases, with 10 bases lying between them. CDR1 is ENHRY and CDR2 is SYGVKD in the germline V gene.